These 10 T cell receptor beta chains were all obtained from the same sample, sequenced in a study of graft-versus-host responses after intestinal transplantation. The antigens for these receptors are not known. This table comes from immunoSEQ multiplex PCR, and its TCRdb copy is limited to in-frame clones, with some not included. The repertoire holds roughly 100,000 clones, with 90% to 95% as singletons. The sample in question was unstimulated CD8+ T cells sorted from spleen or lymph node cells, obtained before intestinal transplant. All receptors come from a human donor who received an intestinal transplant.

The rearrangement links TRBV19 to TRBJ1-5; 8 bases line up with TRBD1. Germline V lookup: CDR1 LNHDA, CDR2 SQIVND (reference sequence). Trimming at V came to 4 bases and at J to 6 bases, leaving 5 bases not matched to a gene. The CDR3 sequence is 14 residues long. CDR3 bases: TGTGCCAGTAGTAACCCAGGGGGCAGTCAGCCCCAGCATTTT. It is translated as CASSNPGGSQPQHF.

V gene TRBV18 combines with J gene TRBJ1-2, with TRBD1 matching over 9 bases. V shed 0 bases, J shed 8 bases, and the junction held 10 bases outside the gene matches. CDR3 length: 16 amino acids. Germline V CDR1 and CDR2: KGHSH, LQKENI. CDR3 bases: TGTGCCAGCTCACCACCTTTGGGACAGGGTGAAGAAGGCTACACCTTC. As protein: CASSPPLGQGEEGYTF.

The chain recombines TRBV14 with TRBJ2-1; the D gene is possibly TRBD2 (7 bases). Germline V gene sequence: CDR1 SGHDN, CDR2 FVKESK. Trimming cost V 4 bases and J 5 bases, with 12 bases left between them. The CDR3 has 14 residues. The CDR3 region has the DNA TGTGCCAGCAGCCTACGGGGGGCTAACAATGAGCAGTTCTTC. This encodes CASSLRGANNEQFF.

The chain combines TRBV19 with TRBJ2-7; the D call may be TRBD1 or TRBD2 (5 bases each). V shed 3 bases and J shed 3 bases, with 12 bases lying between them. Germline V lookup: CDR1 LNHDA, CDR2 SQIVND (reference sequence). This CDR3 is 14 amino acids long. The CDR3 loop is CASSISWGIYEQYF. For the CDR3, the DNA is TGTGCCAGTAGTATTTCGTGGGGGATCTACGAGCAGTACTTC.

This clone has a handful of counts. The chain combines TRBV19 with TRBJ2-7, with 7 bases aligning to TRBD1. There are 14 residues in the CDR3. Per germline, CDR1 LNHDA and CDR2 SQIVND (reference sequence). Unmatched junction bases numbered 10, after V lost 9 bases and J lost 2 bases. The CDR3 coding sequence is TGTGCCAGCCACTCCGGGACAGATCCCTACGAGCAGTACTTC. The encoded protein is CASHSGTDPYEQYF.

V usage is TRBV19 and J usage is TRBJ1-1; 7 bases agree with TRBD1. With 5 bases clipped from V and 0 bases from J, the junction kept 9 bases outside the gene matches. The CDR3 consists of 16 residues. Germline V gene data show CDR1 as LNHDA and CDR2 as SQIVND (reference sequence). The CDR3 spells CASSLRTGGMNTEAFF. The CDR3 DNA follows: TGTGCCAGTAGTTTAAGGACAGGAGGGATGAACACTGAAGCTTTCTTT.

In nucleotides, the CDR3 is TGTGCCAGTAGTATAGGGTCGCTAGCGGGGCTACAAGATACGCAGTATTTT. Protein: CASSIGSLAGLQDTQYF. This chain uses TRBV19 with TRBJ2-3, with 9 nucleotides matching TRBD2. Germline V gives CDR1 LNHDA, CDR2 SQIVND (reference sequence). Trimming removed 1 base from V and 5 bases from J; junction bases left unmatched: 10. CDR3 length equals 17 residues.

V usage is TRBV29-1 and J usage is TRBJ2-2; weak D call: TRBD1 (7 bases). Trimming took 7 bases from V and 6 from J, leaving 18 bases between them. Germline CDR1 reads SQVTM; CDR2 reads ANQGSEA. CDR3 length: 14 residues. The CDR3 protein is CSAGVTGLAGELFF. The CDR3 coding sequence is TGCAGCGCGGGAGTGACAGGGTTGGCCGGGGAGCTGTTTTTT.

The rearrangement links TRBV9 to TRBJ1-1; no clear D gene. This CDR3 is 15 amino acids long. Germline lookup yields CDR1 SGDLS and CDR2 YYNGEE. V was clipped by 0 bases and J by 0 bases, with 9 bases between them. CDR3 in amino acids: CASSVERAMNTEAFF. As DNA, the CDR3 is TGTGCCAGCAGCGTAGAAAGAGCTATGAACACTGAAGCTTTCTTT.

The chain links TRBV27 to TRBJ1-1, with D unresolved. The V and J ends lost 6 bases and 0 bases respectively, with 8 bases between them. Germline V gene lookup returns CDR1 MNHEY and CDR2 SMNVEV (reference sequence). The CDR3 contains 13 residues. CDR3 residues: CASRWQLNTEAFF. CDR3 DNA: TGTGCCAGCAGGTGGCAGCTGAACACTGAAGCTTTCTTT.